These 12 T cell receptor beta chains were sequenced from one sample in a study of blood T cell repertoires in COVID-19. The data were produced by immunoSEQ multiplex PCR, yet TCRdb's version contains in-frame clones alone and is incomplete. The sample consists of almost 250,000 clones, around 88% of them appearing once. The specimen was PBMCs or T cells enriched from blood (not recorded which). The receptors were gathered from a woman aged 30 to 39 who had recovered from COVID-19.

The V gene is TRBV4-3, the J gene TRBJ2-1; no definite D call. The length of the CDR3 is 17 residues. Germline V lookup: CDR1 LGHNA, CDR2 YSLEER. V dropped 0 bases and J dropped 8 bases, with 20 bases sitting between them. CDR3 DNA sequence: TGCGCCAGCAGCCAAGAATGGTACTTGCGTACCGCCGATGAGCAGTTCTTC. Translated, it gives CASSQEWYLRTADEQFF.

The chain is built from TRBV5-1 and TRBJ2-2, with 7 positions matching TRBD2. Looked up from germline, CDR1 is SGHRS and CDR2 is YFSETQ. This CDR3 comprises 14 residues. V was clipped by 4 bases and J by 3 bases; unmatched bases: 3. The CDR3 sequence is CASSRGGYTGELFF. Written as DNA, the CDR3 is TGCGCCAGCAGCCGCGGGGGATACACCGGGGAGCTGTTTTTT. The complete variable domain, with remaining parts taken from reference TRBV5-1 and TRBJ2-2, reads KAGVTQTPRYLIKTRGQQVTLSCSPISGHRSVSWYQQTPGQGLQFLFEYFSETQRNKGNFPGRFSGRQFSNSRSEMNVSTLELGDSALYLCASSRGGYTGELFFGEGSRLTVL.

This clone was picked up one time. The genes are TRBV11-2 and TRBJ1-3; D perhaps matches TRBD1 (5 bases). Germline V gives CDR1 SGHAT, CDR2 FQNNGV. The CDR3 covers 15 residues. Trimming left V 4 bases short and J 0 bases short, with 10 bases between. The CDR3 protein is CASSSRGLSGNTIYF. The CDR3 DNA sequence: TGTGCCAGCAGCTCGAGGGGACTCTCTGGAAACACCATATATTTT.

V is TRBV18 and J is TRBJ2-3, with 8 bases matching TRBD2. V shed 2 bases, J shed 14 bases, and the junction held 15 bases outside the gene matches. The germline gives CDR1 KGHSH, CDR2 LQKENI. The CDR3 totals 15 residues. CDR3 sequence reads: CASSPAGVSGNSGYF. Written as DNA, the CDR3 is TGTGCCAGCTCACCAGCAGGAGTTAGCGGGAACTCGGGGTATTTT.

The chain employs TRBV5-1 and TRBJ2-7, with 9 bases aligning to TRBD1. J lost 0 bases, V lost 4 bases, and 8 bases had no gene match. From germline, CDR1 is SGHRS and CDR2 YFSETQ. This CDR3 has 16 amino acids. CDR3 in DNA: TGCGCCAGCAGCAGGGGACAGGGCGCGAACTCCTACGAGCAGTACTTC. Its protein is CASSRGQGANSYEQYF.

The rearrangement uses TRBV6-5 and TRBJ2-7; 7 nucleotides line up with TRBD2. CDR1 and CDR2 from the germline V gene are MNHEY and SVGAGI. The junction had 7 bases not matched to a gene; V was cut back by 6 bases and J by 2 bases. CDR3 size: 14 residues. The CDR3 reads CASSPGAGTYEQYF. The CDR3 bases are TGTGCCAGCAGCCCCGGAGCGGGAACCTACGAGCAGTACTTC.

The chain uses TRBV6-2 or TRBV6-3 and TRBJ1-1, with 7 positions matching TRBD1. This CDR3 contains 15 residues. In germline, CDR1 is MNHEY, CDR2 SVGEGT. V dropped 0 bases and J dropped 1; count of bases not matched to a gene: 2. This CDR3 reads CASSYSNRGNTEAFF. In DNA, the CDR3 is TGTGCCAGCAGTTACTCGAACAGGGGGAACACTGAAGCTTTCTTT.

The rearrangement links TRBV19 to TRBJ2-1; D may be TRBD2 (5 bases). The germline CDR1 and CDR2 sequences are LNHDA and SQIVND (reference sequence). Trimming took 2 bases from V and 2 from J, leaving 7 bases between them. The CDR3 is 14 amino acids. The CDR3 coding sequence is TGTGCCAGTAGTATATCCGGGGCCTACAATGAGCAGTTCTTC. It codes for CASSISGAYNEQFF.

In DNA, the CDR3 is TGTGCCATCAGTGCTAGACAGGACGATCAGCCCCAGCATTTT. This encodes CAISARQDDQPQHF. This chain joins TRBV10-3 and TRBJ1-5; D may be TRBD1 (6 bases). With 4 bases removed from V and 5 bases from J, the gap between germline ends came to 12 bases. CDR3 length: 14 residues. Per the germline V gene, CDR1 is ENHRY and CDR2 is SYGVKD.

This sequence joins TRBV28 and TRBJ1-2; maybe TRBD1 (5 bases). CDR3 length equals 13 residues. V lost 7 bases and J 3 bases, leaving 12 bases between the germline ends. Germline CDR1 is MDHEN and CDR2 is SYDVKM. This chain's CDR3 is CASKAGYYYGYTF. CDR3 coding DNA: TGTGCCAGCAAAGCAGGGTATTACTATGGCTACACCTTC.

The V and J genes are TRBV28 and TRBJ2-5, with D tentatively TRBD2 (6 bases). V lost 3 bases, J lost 7 bases, and 9 bases lay in between. The germline CDR1 and CDR2 sequences are MDHEN and SYDVKM. CDR3 length: 12 residues. Here the CDR3 reads CASSFVGGTQYF. Here the CDR3 DNA reads TGTGCCAGCAGTTTTGTCGGGGGGACCCAGTACTTC.

The chain combines TRBV28 with TRBJ2-7; a possible D gene is TRBD2 (5 bases). Germline CDR1 MDHEN, CDR2 SYDVKM. Between the trimmed V and J ends, which lost 6 bases and 3 bases, there was a span of 9 bases. The CDR3 is 12 residues long. DNA of the CDR3: TGTGCCAGCAGCCCCGGGGACTACGAGCAGTACTTC. Translating gives CASSPGDYEQYF.